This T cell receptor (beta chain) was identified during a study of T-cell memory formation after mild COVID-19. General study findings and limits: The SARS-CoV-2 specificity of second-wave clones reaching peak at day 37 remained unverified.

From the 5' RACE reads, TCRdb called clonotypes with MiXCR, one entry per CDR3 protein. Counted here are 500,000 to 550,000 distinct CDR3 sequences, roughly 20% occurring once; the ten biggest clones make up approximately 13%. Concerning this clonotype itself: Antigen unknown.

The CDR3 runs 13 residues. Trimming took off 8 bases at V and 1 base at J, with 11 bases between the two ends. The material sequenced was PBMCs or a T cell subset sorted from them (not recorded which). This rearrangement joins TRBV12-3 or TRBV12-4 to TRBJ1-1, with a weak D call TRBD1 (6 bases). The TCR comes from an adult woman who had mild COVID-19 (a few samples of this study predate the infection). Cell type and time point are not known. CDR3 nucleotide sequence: TGTGCCAGCTTAGGACAGACGAACACTGAAGCTTTCTTT. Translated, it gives CASLGQTNTEAFF.